The 22 T cell receptor beta chains presented below share a single source sample, sequenced in a study of TIL therapy for anti-PD-1-resistant metastatic lung cancer. Documented time point: pre-treatment sample, taken before nivolumab and TIL therapy. Pleural nodules or supraclavicular lymph nodes made up most of the excised metastases sampled. This was the immunoSEQ v3 assay. TCRdb's copy holds only in-frame clones and misses some; the assay was immunoSEQ multiplex PCR. The repertoire holds 95,000 or so clones, 55% to 75% seen once, with approximately 10% in the top ten. The sequenced sample was tumor tissue, obtained at baseline. These receptors came from a person between 25 and 79 years old with non-small cell lung cancer.

The chain couples TRBV4-3 to TRBJ2-3; 8 nucleotides line up with TRBD2. V was clipped by 0 bases and J by 2 bases; unmatched bases: 7. The CDR3 totals 17 residues. CDR1 is LGHNA, CDR2 YSLEER, per germline. CDR3: CASSQDWTSRHTDTQYF. Written as DNA, the CDR3 is TGCGCCAGCAGCCAAGATTGGACTAGCAGGCACACAGATACGCAGTATTTT.

The chain carries TRBV2 and TRBJ2-7; TRBD2 matches 7 bases. CDR1 and CDR2 from the germline V gene are SNHLY and FYNNEI. V dropped 2 bases and J dropped 7; count of bases not matched to a gene: 8. The CDR3 consists of 14 residues. Here the CDR3 DNA reads TGTGCCAGCAGTGAAAGTGGGAGGGGACGTGAGCAGTACTTC. Amino acids: CASSESGRGREQYF.

The chain recombines TRBV15 with TRBJ1-1; weak D call: TRBD1 (5 bases). This CDR3 has 14 residues. The V end lost 0 bases, the J end lost 7 bases, and 12 bases lay between the germline ends. The germline gives CDR1 LNHNV, CDR2 YYDKDF (reference sequence). Here the CDR3 reads CATSRDQGSLEAFF. CDR3 nucleotides: TGTGCCACCAGCAGAGATCAGGGCAGCCTTGAAGCTTTCTTT.

This clone was seen once. The chain recombines TRBV5-6 with TRBJ2-7; either TRBD1 or TRBD2 may fit D (5 bases each). CDR3 length: 15 residues. Trimming removed 4 bases from V and 0 bases from J, with 14 bases in between. Germline V CDR1 and CDR2: SGHDT, YYEEEE. This CDR3 reads CASSLRPGSSYEQYF. The CDR3 DNA follows: TGTGCCAGCAGCCTCAGGCCAGGGAGCTCCTACGAGCAGTACTTC.

This clone was seen a handful of times. V usage is TRBV6-2 or TRBV6-3 and J usage is TRBJ1-5; D is unresolved. Germline CDR1 and CDR2: MNHEY and SVGEGT. The V gene lost 2 bases and the J gene lost 3 bases, with 8 bases spanning the gap. The CDR3 loop spans 14 amino acids. CDR3 bases: TGTGCCAGCAGTTACGTCTCCTTCAATCAGCCCCAGCATTTT. It codes for CASSYVSFNQPQHF.

The rearrangement links TRBV7-2 to TRBJ2-3; D unresolved. The CDR3 has 13 amino acids. Trimming took 5 bases from V and 4 from J, leaving 10 bases between them. Germline CDR1 SGHTA, CDR2 FQGNSA. CDR3 sequence (DNA): TGTGCCAGCAGCCGCCGGTCCGCAGATACGCAGTATTTT. It specifies CASSRRSADTQYF.

V usage is TRBV5-5 and J usage is TRBJ2-1; D ambiguous. Germline CDR1 reads SGHKS; CDR2 reads YYEKEE (reference sequence). This CDR3 has 13 amino acids. V was pared by 2 bases and J by 3 bases, with 6 bases between. CDR3 sequence reads: CASSFGSYNEQFF. DNA for the CDR3: TGTGCCAGCAGCTTTGGCAGCTACAATGAGCAGTTCTTC.

The V gene is TRBV5-1, the J gene TRBJ2-3; 10 nucleotides line up with TRBD2. The CDR3 is 17 residues long. Germline values: CDR1 SGHRS, CDR2 YFSETQ. Unmatched junction bases numbered 8, after V lost 0 bases and J lost 4 bases. The CDR3 bases are TGCGCCAGCAGCTTGGGGATGCTAGCGGGAGATTCAGATACGCAGTATTTT. Its translation is CASSLGMLAGDSDTQYF.

The genes are TRBV28 and TRBJ2-3, with 8 bases aligning to TRBD1. The J segment lost 2 bases and the V segment lost 4 bases, leaving 2 bases of the junction unmatched. CDR1 is MDHEN and CDR2 is SYDVKM in the germline V gene. The CDR3 consists of 14 residues. In DNA, the CDR3 is TGTGCCAGCAGTTCAGGGGGCCCCACAGATACGCAGTATTTT. As protein: CASSSGGPTDTQYF.

The chain joins TRBV28 to TRBJ2-5, with 11 bases fitting TRBD2. Unmatched junction bases numbered 15, after V lost 7 bases and J lost 5 bases. The CDR3 spans 17 residues. Germline values: CDR1 MDHEN, CDR2 SYDVKM. DNA of the CDR3: TGTGCCAGCATCGCCGATGAGGGACTAGCGGCACGGGAGACCCAGTACTTC. It yields the protein CASIADEGLAARETQYF.

The V and J genes are TRBV5-1 and TRBJ2-7; D is uncertain. The CDR3 is 12 amino acids. Germline assignment: CDR1 SGHRS and CDR2 YFSETQ. V was shortened by 4 bases and J by 4 bases, with 9 bases between the two germline ends. CDR3 nucleotides: TGCGCCAGCAGCCTTCCCCCGTACGAGCAGTACTTC. This encodes CASSLPPYEQYF.

The chain recombines TRBV4-1 with TRBJ2-7, with D perhaps matching TRBD1 (5 bases). The V end lost 0 bases, the J end lost 2 bases, and 11 bases lay between the germline ends. The V gene's germline CDR1 is MGHRA and CDR2 YSYEKL. The CDR3 has 15 amino acids. The CDR3 coding sequence is TGCGCCAGCAGCCAAGAAAGGGGCAGCCCCTACGAGCAGTACTTC. Protein sequence: CASSQERGSPYEQYF.

V gene TRBV7-3 combines with J gene TRBJ2-1; maybe TRBD2 (6 bases). CDR3 length: 14 residues. Germline V CDR1 and CDR2: SGHTA, FQGTGA. V lost 4 bases and J lost 4, with 11 bases in between. CDR3 loop: CASSSRDSYNEQFF. The DNA for the CDR3 is TGTGCCAGCAGCTCCCGGGACTCTTACAATGAGCAGTTCTTC.

The V gene is TRBV27, the J gene TRBJ1-5; no firm D call. The CDR3 contains 13 residues. Trimming pared 3 bases from V and 6 bases from J, leaving 9 bases between. Germline CDR1 and CDR2: MNHEY and SMNVEV (reference sequence). The CDR3 region is CASSLQRGQPQHF. The CDR3 nucleotides read TGTGCCAGCAGTTTGCAACGGGGTCAGCCCCAGCATTTT.

V is TRBV28 and J is TRBJ1-2; D uncertain. CDR3 size: 13 residues. Trimming pared 4 bases from V and 0 bases from J, leaving 6 bases between. Germline V CDR1 and CDR2: MDHEN, SYDVKM. Here the CDR3 reads CASSWAANYGYTF. CDR3 bases: TGTGCCAGCAGTTGGGCGGCTAACTATGGCTACACCTTC.

J is TRBJ2-1 and V is TRBV29-1; D possibly corresponds to TRBD1 (6 bases). The CDR3 extends over 12 amino acids. V was pared by 3 bases and J by 9 bases, with 12 bases between. Germline CDR1 and CDR2: SQVTM and ANQGSEA. In DNA form, the CDR3 reads TGCAGCGTTGACTCTAGCAGGGGTGAGCAGTTCTTC. Its protein product is CSVDSSRGEQFF.

This clone turned up a few times. V and J are TRBV3-1 (or the pseudogene TRBV3-2) and TRBJ1-4; 7 bases fit TRBD1. Germline assignment: CDR1 LGHDT and CDR2 YNNKEL (reference sequence). V lost 4 bases to trimming and J lost 7 bases; unmatched junction nucleotides: 9. The CDR3 loop spans 15 amino acids. CDR3 coding DNA: TGTGCCAGCAGCCCAACACAGGGGTATGGTGAAAAACTGTTTTTT. Translating gives CASSPTQGYGEKLFF.

There are a few counts of this clone. The V call is TRBV13, the J call TRBJ2-1, with D perhaps assigned TRBD1 or TRBD2 (5 bases each). This CDR3 comprises 16 residues. With 5 bases removed from V and 2 bases from J, the gap between germline ends came to 16 bases. Germline V gives CDR1 PRHDT, CDR2 FYEKMQ (reference sequence). For the CDR3, the DNA is TGTGCCAGCAGCCCCGATGGGGGTGCGGCCTACAATGAGCAGTTCTTC. Amino acid sequence: CASSPDGGAAYNEQFF.

The CDR3 sequence: CASSGYRLAGANVLTF. CDR3 nucleotides: TGTGCCAGCAGTGGCTACAGGCTGGCTGGGGCCAACGTCCTGACTTTC. This chain joins TRBV2 and TRBJ2-6, with D tentatively TRBD1 (5 bases). V was shortened by 4 bases and J by 2 bases, with 12 bases between the two germline ends. Germline V gene sequence: CDR1 SNHLY, CDR2 FYNNEI. The CDR3 consists of 16 residues.

The chain employs TRBV2 and TRBJ1-3, with D possibly being TRBD1 (5 bases). The CDR3 is made up of 14 amino acids. Germline V gene sequence: CDR1 SNHLY, CDR2 FYNNEI. The V end lost 4 bases, the J end lost 0 bases, and 7 bases lay between the germline ends. CDR3 DNA: TGTGCCAGCAGTGGACAGCCCTCTGGAAACACCATATATTTT. Its protein is CASSGQPSGNTIYF.

This clone was picked up a small number of times. The rearrangement links TRBV25-1 to TRBJ2-3; D uncertain. Germline values: CDR1 MGHDK, CDR2 SYGVNS. The CDR3 length is 16 residues. V dropped 0 bases and J dropped 2 bases, with 12 bases sitting between them. The CDR3 bases are TGTGCCAGCAGTGAATACGGTAGCTCCACCACAGATACGCAGTATTTT. This codes for CASSEYGSSTTDTQYF.

This clone was found once. The chain joins TRBV28 to TRBJ1-5; the D gene is possibly TRBD1 (5 bases). The V end lost 5 bases, the J end lost 5 bases, and 16 bases lay between the germline ends. The germline V gene has CDR1 MDHEN and CDR2 SYDVKM. This CDR3 is 15 amino acids long. The CDR3 coding sequence is TGTGCCAGCAGTGATGGGACTGCCGTTTATCAGCCCCAGCATTTT. Translating gives CASSDGTAVYQPQHF.